What follows are 18 T cell receptor beta chains derived from one specimen sequenced in a study of blood T cell repertoires in COVID-19. The protocol was immunoSEQ multiplex PCR, while the TCRdb copy is restricted to in-frame clones and leaves out a portion. The repertoire holds about 230,000 clones, with 80% to 90% as singletons. Sequenced: peripheral blood. The receptors shown here come from a man in his forties or fifties with COVID-19, enrolled during active disease.

V and J are TRBV19 and TRBJ1-4; 7 bases are a match to TRBD1. CDR1 LNHDA and CDR2 SQIVND come from the germline V gene (reference sequence). This CDR3 has 14 amino acids. Trimming at V came to 4 bases and at J to 5 bases, leaving 4 bases not matched to a gene. This chain's CDR3 is CASSTGQENEKLFF. The CDR3 DNA sequence: TGTGCCAGTAGTACCGGACAGGAAAATGAAAAACTGTTTTTT. The whole variable domain, filled in from reference TRBV19 and TRBJ1-4, reads DGGITQSPKYLFRKEGQNVTLSCEQNLNHDAMYWYRQDPGQGLRLIYYSQIVNDFQKGDIAEGYSVSREKKESFPLTVTSAQKNPTAFYLCASSTGQENEKLFFGSGTQLSVL.

V is TRBV7-9 and J is TRBJ2-7; 9 nucleotides match TRBD1. This CDR3 contains 16 residues. The V gene's germline CDR1 is SEHNR and CDR2 FQNEAQ (reference sequence). V lost 0 bases, J lost 0 bases, and 3 bases stayed unmatched. The CDR3 DNA sequence: TGTGCCAGCAGCTTAGCCGGGGGACAGGGCTCCTACGAGCAGTACTTC. As protein: CASSLAGGQGSYEQYF.

V gene TRBV19 combines with J gene TRBJ2-3, with unresolved D. This CDR3 spans 18 amino acids. The V gene's germline CDR1 is LNHDA and CDR2 SQIVND (reference sequence). V was trimmed by 0 bases and J by 0 bases, leaving 16 bases between them. The CDR3 DNA sequence: TGTGCCAGTAGTATAGATACTCTTACGGGTTCTAGCACAGATACGCAGTATTTT. It is translated as CASSIDTLTGSSTDTQYF.

This clone was observed a few times. In DNA, the CDR3 is TGTGCCAGCAGCGTACTAGCGGGGGGAGGCAATGAGCAGTTCTTC. It yields the protein CASSVLAGGGNEQFF. The chain recombines TRBV7-9 with TRBJ2-1, with 12 bases fitting TRBD2. The V segment lost 5 bases and the J segment 6 bases; nucleotides outside the gene matches: 5. The CDR3 is made up of 15 amino acids. Germline V gives CDR1 SEHNR, CDR2 FQNEAQ (reference sequence).

The chain joins TRBV28 to TRBJ2-2; D is uncertain. Germline lookup yields CDR1 MDHEN and CDR2 SYDVKM. Trimming shortened V by 1 base and J by 4 bases, and 10 bases separated the two germline ends. The CDR3 spans 15 residues. Here the CDR3 reads CASSLFPRGTGELFF. CDR3 in DNA: TGTGCCAGCAGTTTATTTCCGCGTGGCACCGGGGAGCTGTTTTTT.

In its sample, this clone was seen once. This chain joins TRBV4-3 and TRBJ2-5, with a tentative D call TRBD1 (6 bases). Looked up from germline, CDR1 is LGHNA and CDR2 is YSLEER. Trimming stripped 0 bases from V and 7 bases from J, with 18 bases between. The CDR3 is 16 amino acids. The CDR3 DNA follows: TGCGCCAGCAGCCAAGATAGGGGGACAACTCTGGTGACCCAGTACTTC. Translated: CASSQDRGTTLVTQYF.

The gene calls are TRBV2 and TRBJ1-5, with TRBD1 matching 10 bases. J gave up 6 bases and V 6 bases, and 5 bases lay outside the gene matches. Germline V gene lookup returns CDR1 SNHLY and CDR2 FYNNEI. This CDR3 comprises 14 residues. The CDR3 DNA follows: TGTGCCAGCAGCGCCGGGACAGGGGTTCAGCCCCAGCATTTT. Encoded protein: CASSAGTGVQPQHF.

V and J are TRBV30 and TRBJ2-7, with no clear D. The CDR3 extends over 11 amino acids. Germline V CDR1 and CDR2: GTSNPN, SVGIG (reference sequence). V lost 4 bases and J lost 4, with 8 bases in between. CDR3 loop: CAWTGGYEQYF. The CDR3 DNA sequence: TGTGCCTGGACAGGTGGTTACGAGCAGTACTTC.

This CDR3 is CAYEPGTGVGYTF. The CDR3 DNA reads TGTGCCTATGAACCCGGGACAGGGGTTGGCTACACCTTC. The rearrangement uses TRBV30 and TRBJ1-2; 10 bases are a match to TRBD1. J gave up 7 bases and V 7 bases, and 9 bases lay outside the gene matches. The CDR3 totals 13 residues. Germline-derived CDR1 and CDR2 are GTSNPN and SVGIG (reference sequence).

In its sample, this clone was seen once. This sequence joins TRBV2 and TRBJ1-2, with 7 bases matching TRBD1. This CDR3 is built from 12 residues. Losses at the gene ends were 10 bases for V and 7 bases for J; bases not matched to a gene: 9. The germline CDR1 and CDR2 sequences are SNHLY and FYNNEI. The CDR3 DNA reads TGTGCCACCTACGAGACAGGGAGTGGCTACACCTTC. The encoded protein is CATYETGSGYTF.

This clone was detected ten times or more. The chain is built from TRBV13 and TRBJ1-6, with a possible D match to TRBD1 (6 bases). The CDR3 is 15 amino acids. Germline CDR1 and CDR2: PRHDT and FYEKMQ (reference sequence). The V end was cut by 4 bases, the J end by 3 bases, with 10 bases between. This CDR3 is CASSSQGNYNSPLHF. CDR3 nucleotides: TGTGCCAGCAGCTCACAGGGAAACTATAATTCACCCCTCCACTTT.

This chain links TRBV5-6 with TRBJ2-5, with TRBD2 identical over 8 bases. CDR3 size: 14 residues. V trimming: 1 base; J trimming: 4 bases; junction bases outside the gene matches: 3. Germline V CDR1 and CDR2: SGHDT, YYEEEE. This CDR3 is CASSLRAGVETQYF. CDR3 bases: TGTGCCAGCAGCTTGCGAGCGGGGGTAGAGACCCAGTACTTC.

The chain employs TRBV6-5 and TRBJ2-1; D not certain. Germline CDR1 is MNHEY and CDR2 is SVGAGI. V gave up 5 bases and J gave up 8 bases, with 16 bases separating them. CDR3 length: 14 residues. The CDR3 DNA reads as TGTGCCAGCAGTACCCCCCACACCGTCGATGAGCAGTTCTTC. This sequence encodes CASSTPHTVDEQFF.

The chain joins TRBV18 to TRBJ1-4; unclear D gene. V lost 6 bases and J 0 bases, leaving 11 bases between the germline ends. CDR3 length equals 15 residues. Germline V CDR1 and CDR2: KGHSH, LQKENI. CDR3 coding DNA: TGTGCCAGCTCGCCCATGGCAGCAACTAATGAAAAACTGTTTTTT. Translated, it gives CASSPMAATNEKLFF. The whole variable domain, remainder taken from reference TRBV18 and TRBJ1-4, is NAGVMQNPRHLVRRRGQEARLRCSPMKGHSHVYWYRQLPEEGLKFMVYLQKENIIDESGMPKERFSAEFPKEGPSILRIQQVVRGDSAAYFCASSPMAATNEKLFFGSGTQLSVL.

This rearrangement joins TRBV14 to TRBJ1-1; unclear D gene. V lost 1 base, J lost 5 bases, and 11 bases lay in between. Germline values: CDR1 SGHDN, CDR2 FVKESK. This CDR3 has 14 residues. The CDR3 DNA reads TGTGCCAGCAGCCAAGTAGGGAGGAGAACTGAAGCTTTCTTT. Translation gives CASSQVGRRTEAFF.

In this sample, this clone turned up a few times. This rearrangement joins TRBV5-4 to TRBJ1-1; 9 nucleotides match TRBD1. After removal of 4 bases from V and 3 bases from J, the junction contained 7 bases not matched to a gene. Germline assignment: CDR1 SGHNT and CDR2 YYREEE (reference sequence). The CDR3 runs 15 residues. The CDR3 DNA sequence: TGTGCCAGCAGCAGACAGGGGGGAGGGTACACTGAAGCTTTCTTT. It specifies CASSRQGGGYTEAFF.

The V call is TRBV3-1 (or the pseudogene TRBV3-2), the J call TRBJ2-7; 9 nucleotides align to TRBD2. The CDR3 contains 17 residues. The junction had 8 bases not matched to a gene; V was cut back by 0 bases and J by 2 bases. CDR1 LGHDT and CDR2 YNNKEL come from the germline V gene (reference sequence). In nucleotides, the CDR3 is TGTGCCAGCAGCCAAGAAGGGAGCGGGAGGCCGCCCTACGAGCAGTACTTC. This encodes CASSQEGSGRPPYEQYF.

In its sample, this clone was seen once. The V and J genes are TRBV19 and TRBJ1-3; D remains unclear. With 6 bases removed from V and 0 bases from J, the gap between germline ends came to 9 bases. The CDR3 runs 14 residues. Germline V gives CDR1 LNHDA, CDR2 SQIVND (reference sequence). CDR3 DNA: TGTGCCAGTAGGCCGTTGGCCTCTGGAAACACCATATATTTT. It specifies CASRPLASGNTIYF.